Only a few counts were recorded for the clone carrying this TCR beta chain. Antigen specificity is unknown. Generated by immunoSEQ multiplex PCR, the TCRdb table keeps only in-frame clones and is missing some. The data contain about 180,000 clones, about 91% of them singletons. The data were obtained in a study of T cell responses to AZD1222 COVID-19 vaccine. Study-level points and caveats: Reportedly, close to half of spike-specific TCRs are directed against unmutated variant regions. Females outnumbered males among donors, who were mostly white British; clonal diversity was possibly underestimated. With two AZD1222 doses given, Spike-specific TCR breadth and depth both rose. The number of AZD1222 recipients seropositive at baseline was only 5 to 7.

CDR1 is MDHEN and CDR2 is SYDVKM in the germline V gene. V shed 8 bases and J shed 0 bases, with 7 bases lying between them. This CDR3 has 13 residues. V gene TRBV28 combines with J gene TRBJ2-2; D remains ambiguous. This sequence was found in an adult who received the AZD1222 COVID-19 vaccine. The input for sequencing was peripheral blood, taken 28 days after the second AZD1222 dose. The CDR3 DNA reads TGTGCCAGCTACTTTTCGAACACCGGGGAGCTGTTTTTT. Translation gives CASYFSNTGELFF.